This T cell receptor (beta chain) was documented in a study of blood T cell repertoires in COVID-19. Study at large: The origin of the acute and convalescent COVID-19 samples was the United States, Italy and Spain. T cells, B-cell-depleted T cells, or PBMCs provided the cDNA or gDNA that served as material.

This table comes from immunoSEQ multiplex PCR, and its TCRdb copy is limited to in-frame clones, with some not included. The repertoire has fewer than 400,000 clones, around 86% of them found once; the top ten carry approximately 5%. Recruits, aged roughly 18 to 95 years, lived in approximately 26 US areas. Material for sequencing was PBMCs or T cells enriched from blood (not recorded which). The sequence derives from a man aged 60 to 75 who had recovered from COVID-19.

The CDR3 nucleotides read TGCGCCAGCAGCGCCGTGAGTGGCAAAAACATTCAGTACTTC. Amino acids: CASSAVSGKNIQYF. The gene calls are TRBV5-1 and TRBJ2-4; D not resolved. The CDR3 totals 14 residues. Trimming took off 4 bases at V and 3 bases at J, with 11 bases between the two ends. Germline loops: CDR1 SGHRS, CDR2 YFSETQ.